A single sample gave rise to the 7 T cell receptor beta chains below, sequenced in a study of identical twins. TCRdb analysed the 5' RACE reads with MiXCR anew, one entry per CDR3 protein. The sample holds 140,000 to 150,000 distinct CDR3 sequences; approximately 3.5% are singletons and the top ten take 7.5% to 8.5%. Sequencing was performed on memory T cells sorted from blood. The receptor set was obtained from a man aged 18 to 35 in good health.

This clonotype was seen ten or more times. The genes are TRBV7-9 and TRBJ2-1, with 7 bases lining up with TRBD2. Per germline, CDR1 SEHNR and CDR2 FQNEAQ (reference sequence). The CDR3 runs to 15 residues. Trimming took 5 bases from V and 7 from J; bases not matched to a gene: 11. The CDR3 here is CASSQGLRGGNEQFF. The CDR3 DNA follows: TGTGCCAGCAGCCAGGGACTCCGGGGAGGGAATGAGCAGTTCTTC. Looking up the rest from reference TRBV7-9 and TRBJ2-1 gives the full variable domain: DTGVSQNPRHKITKRGQNVTFRCDPISEHNRLYWYRQTLGQGPEFLTYFQNEAQLEKSRLLSDRFSAERPKGSFSTLEIQRTEQGDSAMYLCASSQGLRGGNEQFFGPGTRLTVL.

This clonotype was detected many times. The chain employs TRBV5-1 and TRBJ2-5, with 8 positions matching TRBD2. CDR1 and CDR2 (germline): SGHRS, YFSETQ. V lost 0 bases to trimming and J lost 2 bases; unmatched junction nucleotides: 6. The CDR3 length is 16 residues. CDR3 coding DNA: TGCGCCAGCAGCTTGGGGTTTCGGGAGGGTCAAGAGACCCAGTACTTC. Its protein is CASSLGFREGQETQYF.

This clonotype was detected many times. The chain employs TRBV10-3 and TRBJ2-3, with a possible D match to TRBD1 (6 bases). V was clipped by 6 bases and J by 1 base, with 14 bases between them. The CDR3 consists of 15 residues. The germline V gene has CDR1 ENHRY and CDR2 SYGVKD. CDR3 sequence reads: CAISETGWGTDTQYF. CDR3 bases: TGTGCCATCAGCGAGACAGGATGGGGCACAGATACGCAGTATTTT.

The CDR3 DNA reads as TGTGCCAGCACAGTCGCGTCAGGGGGGGCTATGAACACTGAAGCTTTCTTT. Its translation: CASTVASGGAMNTEAFF. The chain employs TRBV7-9 and TRBJ1-1, with 7 bases identical to TRBD1. The CDR3 length is 17 residues. Trimming took 7 bases from V and 0 from J; bases not matched to a gene: 14. Germline CDR1 SEHNR, CDR2 FQNEAQ (reference sequence).

This clonotype has ten or more counts. The rearrangement links TRBV6-4 to TRBJ2-3; a weak D match, TRBD2 (6 bases). The CDR3 has 14 residues. In germline, CDR1 is MRHNA, CDR2 SNTAGT. With 4 bases removed from V and 1 base from J, the gap between germline ends came to 9 bases. The CDR3 DNA sequence: TGTGCCAGCAGTGCGGGAGCGCGCACAGATACGCAGTATTTT. Its protein product is CASSAGARTDTQYF.

This clonotype was seen ten or more times. The chain links TRBV7-9 to TRBJ1-1; D possibly corresponds to TRBD1 (5 bases). CDR3 length: 14 residues. Trimming shortened V by 6 bases and J by 6 bases, and 17 bases separated the two germline ends. Germline CDR1 SEHNR, CDR2 FQNEAQ (reference sequence). DNA for the CDR3: TGTGCCAGCAGAAGTAGAAAGGGGAGGCCTGAAGCTTTCTTT. This codes for CASRSRKGRPEAFF.

This clonotype occurred many times. The rearrangement links TRBV5-4 to TRBJ2-2; 7 nucleotides match TRBD2. The V gene's germline CDR1 is SGHNT and CDR2 YYREEE (reference sequence). The CDR3 has 14 amino acids. V gave up 4 bases and J gave up 5 bases; unmatched junction bases: 5. In DNA, the CDR3 is TGTGCCAGCAGCCTGCCGCGGGGGACCGGGGAGCTGTTTTTT. Translated, it gives CASSLPRGTGELFF. The whole variable domain, remainder taken from reference TRBV5-4 and TRBJ2-2, is ETGVTQSPTHLIKTRGQQVTLRCSSQSGHNTVSWYQQALGQGPQFIFQYYREEENGRGNFPPRFSGLQFPNYSSELNVNALELDDSALYLCASSLPRGTGELFFGEGSRLTVL.